The following is a T cell receptor beta chain sequence with its context. Its binding antigen is unknown. Base qualities are not provided; no much larger clone lies one nucleotide away. Measured from the cysteine to the phenylalanine, the CDR3 is 15 residues long. Only the CDR3 portion is preserved as DNA: 45 bases, with reading frame beginning at the first base. The junction carries 13 bases between V and J, which are trimmed by 0 bases and 7 bases respectively. Based on the germline V gene (reference sequence), the CDR1 and CDR2 sequences are LNHDA and SQIVND. The TCR beta CDR3 regions were amplified from the RNA transcripts. The first round of RT-PCR for the TCR CDR3 was performed with the HTBI primer set and the Qiagen OneStep RT-PCR kit. Libraries were constructed in a second round of multiplex PCR, after which size selection and purification were carried out. Libraries were sequenced paired-end with 100 bp reads on an Illumina HiSeq2000. The study's processing was this. Raw data were processed with SOAPnuke, discarding reads with adapters, uncalled bases, mean Phred below 15, or no exact constant-primer or identifier match. High-quality paired reads were merged with COPE v1.2.5, and unique nucleotide sequences were defined as clonotypes. MiTCR v1.1 was used to align clonotypes to the IMGT TRBV, TRBD and TRBJ reference segments. The analysis was restricted to V-J combinations with a frequency above 0.0001, which together covered 99% to 99.2% of the repertoires. The TCS score was defined as the ratio of F50 (clonal expansion) to E x V (chaos), calculated using BLOSUM62-based TCRdist between CDR3 peptides within each V-J. Welch's t-statistics and random forest reduced roughly 540 V-J features to roughly 13, which were used in a naive Bayes classifier (R e1071). The public reads were run again by TCRdb, first through fastp at Q25 and then through MiXCR, and only productive beta chains were kept. Under each unique CDR3 protein, matching rows form one entry showing the most common genes and DNA. These V and J calls derive from TCRdb rather than the authors' analysis. This sample has around 300,000 distinct CDR3 sequences in its table, and around 13% of those were observed once. The ten largest clones represent roughly 24% of the sample.

Stable Graves' hyperthyroidism was defined as no progression to ophthalmopathy during 18 months of follow-up. Hyperthyroidism patients were aged 18 to 65 years and newly diagnosed, with disease duration of less than 2 months. Any patient with an uncontrolled infection, another autoimmune disease, pregnancy or lactation was excluded. Clinical symptoms, serum thyroxine and TRAb, thyroid ultrasound, and orbital computed tomography formed the basis for the diagnoses. PBMCs were isolated from more than 8 ml of fresh peripheral blood by Ficoll-Paque density gradient centrifugation. Total RNA was extracted using Trizol reagent, and RNA quality was assessed on an Agilent 2100 Bioanalyzer. The sample belongs to a study of T cells in Graves' hyperthyroidism and ophthalmopathy (dated by TCRdb to between 2018 and 2020). About the study as a whole: Peripheral blood was sampled at the time of initial diagnosis, prior to any treatment. Whether ophthalmopathy could be predicted prospectively was tested in an independent validation cohort made up of roughly 19 hyperthyroidism patients plus 17 patients who later progressed to ophthalmopathy. In over five Graves' hyperthyroidism patients, the study also compared T-cell repertoires from thyroid tissue with T-cell repertoires from blood. To identify distinguishing TCR V-J signatures, a discovery cohort of about 95 patients was used, comprising 43 with Graves' ophthalmopathy and 57 with stable Graves' hyperthyroidism. For training and testing, the approximately 92 patients in the discovery cohort were randomly divided in a 7:3 ratio. The paper describes TCR Vbeta CDR3 sequencing of 140 or so peripheral blood samples, made up of about 40 ophthalmopathy patients, some 80 hyperthyroidism patients and some 17 progressor patients. After sampling, hyperthyroidism patients received methimazole starting at 30 mg daily, and ophthalmopathy patients received high-dose intravenous methylprednisolone.

General study outcomes and caveats: Ophthalmopathy was separated from stable hyperthyroidism by a 13 V-J signature model, with over 85% sensitivity and about 81% specificity obtained in cross-validation and 80%/75% obtained in testing. Blood samples also contained most of the expanded thyroid clonotypes (frequency above 0.001), which suggests that blood repertoires may reflect thyroid immune responses. In validation, the model predicted progression to ophthalmopathy with over 60% sensitivity and less than 80% specificity, a median of about 6.7 months before onset. No statistical method was used to set the sample size in advance, and investigators knew the group allocation.

This receptor was obtained from a woman in her 30s with Graves' hyperthyroidism. Rearrangement joined TRBV19 to TRBJ1-5, with the D gene too uncertain to name. What was sequenced was blood. The nucleotide sequence is TGTGCCAGTAGTATAGATCACCGGGGTCGACAGCCCCAGCATTTT. It is translated as CASSIDHRGRQPQHF.